The table lists the clone carrying this T cell receptor (beta chain) with a few counts. Its antigen is unknown. The data were obtained in a study of human T cells and chemical hapten exposure. General study points: The study found that DPC sensitization did not change TCRs above 1 in 1000 frequency.

Described time point: healthy volunteer bleed at 6 weeks. Unfractionated whole blood was the source from which total RNA was extracted. TCRdb re-called the RACE reads with MiXCR, one entry per CDR3 protein. The sample has more than 75,000 distinct CDR3 sequences; around 8.7% are singletons. Looked up from germline, CDR1 is SNHLY and CDR2 is FYNNEI. With 11 bases removed from V and 4 bases from J, the gap between germline ends came to 17 bases. There are 13 residues in the CDR3. Sequenced input: whole blood. This TCR came from a male donor in good health. Some clones in this sample may be carry-over from other donors' samples. V gene TRBV2 combines with J gene TRBJ1-2; D is perhaps TRBD1 (5 bases). CDR3 bases: TGTGCCGCTCCCGGGGGGTTAGGCTATGGCTACACCTTC. This codes for CAAPGGLGYGYTF.